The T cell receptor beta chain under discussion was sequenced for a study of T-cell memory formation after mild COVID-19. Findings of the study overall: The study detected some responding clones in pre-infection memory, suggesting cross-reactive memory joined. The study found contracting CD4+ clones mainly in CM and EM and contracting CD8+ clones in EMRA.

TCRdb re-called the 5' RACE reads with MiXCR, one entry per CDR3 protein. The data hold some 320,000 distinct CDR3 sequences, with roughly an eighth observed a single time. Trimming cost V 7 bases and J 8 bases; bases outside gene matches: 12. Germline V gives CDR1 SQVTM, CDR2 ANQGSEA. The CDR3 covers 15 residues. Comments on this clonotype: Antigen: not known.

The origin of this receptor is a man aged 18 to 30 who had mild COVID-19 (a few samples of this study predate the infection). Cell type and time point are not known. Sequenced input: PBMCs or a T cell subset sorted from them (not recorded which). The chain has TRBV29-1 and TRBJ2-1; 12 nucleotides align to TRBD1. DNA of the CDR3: TGCAGCGCCATCACCGGGACAGGGGGCATGGATGAGCAGTTCTTC. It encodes CSAITGTGGMDEQFF.